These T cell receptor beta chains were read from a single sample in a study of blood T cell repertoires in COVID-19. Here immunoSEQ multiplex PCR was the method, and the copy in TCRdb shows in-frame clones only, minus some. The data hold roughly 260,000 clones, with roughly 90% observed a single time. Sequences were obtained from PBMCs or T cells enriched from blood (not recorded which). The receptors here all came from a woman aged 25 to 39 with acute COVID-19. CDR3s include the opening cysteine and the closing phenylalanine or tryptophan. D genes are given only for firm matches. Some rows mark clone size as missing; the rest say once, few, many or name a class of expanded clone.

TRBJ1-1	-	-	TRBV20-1	TGCACCACCGGGAACACTGAAGCTTTCTTT	CTTGNTEAFF
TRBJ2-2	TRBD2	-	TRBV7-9	TGTGCCAGCAGCTTACTAGCGGGGTCCACCGGGGAGCTGTTTTTT	CASSLLAGSTGELFF
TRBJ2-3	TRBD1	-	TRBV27	TGTGCCAGCAGTCCTAGGACAGGGAGGACAGATACGCAGTATTTT	CASSPRTGRTDTQYF
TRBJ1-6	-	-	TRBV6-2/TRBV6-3	TGTGCCAGCAGTTCGCACAGGAATTCACCCCTCCACTTT	CASSSHRNSPLHF
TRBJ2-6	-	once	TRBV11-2	TGTGCCAGCAGCTTAGATATGGCACCCACCTCCTCTGGGGCCAACGTCCTGACTTTC	CASSLDMAPTSSGANVLTF
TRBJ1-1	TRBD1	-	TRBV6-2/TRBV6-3	TGTGCCAGCAGTTGGGGACAGGGGGCCAATATGAACACTGAAGCTTTCTTT	CASSWGQGANMNTEAFF
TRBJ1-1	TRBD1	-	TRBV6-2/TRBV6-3	TGTGCCAGCAGTCTGACAGGGGTCGGCAAAGCTTTCTTT	CASSLTGVGKAFF
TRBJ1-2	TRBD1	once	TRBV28	TGTGCCAGCTTACAACCGGGACAGGGGATCTATGGCTACACCTTC	CASLQPGQGIYGYTF
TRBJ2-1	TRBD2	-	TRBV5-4	TGTGCCAGCAGCATTATGCGGGGGGGCGGTCATAATGAGCAGTTCTTC	CASSIMRGGGHNEQFF
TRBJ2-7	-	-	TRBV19	TGTGCCAGTAGTAGGCAATACTACGAGCAGTACTTC	CASSRQYYEQYF
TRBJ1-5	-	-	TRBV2	TGTGCCAGCAGTGAAGCCTCCTTCAATCAGCCCCAGCATTTT	CASSEASFNQPQHF
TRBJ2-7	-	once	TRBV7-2	TGTGCCAGCAGCCAGGACAGCATCTCCTACGAGCAGTACTTC	CASSQDSISYEQYF
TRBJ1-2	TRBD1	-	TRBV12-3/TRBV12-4	TGTGCCAGCAGTCCGACAGGGAACTATGGCTACACCTTC	CASSPTGNYGYTF
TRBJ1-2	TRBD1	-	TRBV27	TGTGCCAGCAGTTTGCAGGGGGCCTTCCGGGGCATCTATGGCTACACCTTC	CASSLQGAFRGIYGYTF
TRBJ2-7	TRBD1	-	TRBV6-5	TGTGCCAGCATAGCGACAGGGAACTACGAGCAGTACTTC	CASIATGNYEQYF
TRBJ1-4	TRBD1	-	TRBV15	TGTGCCACCAGCATCAGATACAGGGGAACTAATGAAAAACTGTTTTTT	CATSIRYRGTNEKLFF
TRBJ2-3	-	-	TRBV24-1	TGTGCCACCAGTGAGCGGGGAGTGGATACGCAGTATTTT	CATSERGVDTQYF
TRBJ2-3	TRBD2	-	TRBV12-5	TGTGCTAGTGGTTTGGCCCTCCTAGCGGGCACAGATACGCAGTATTTT	CASGLALLAGTDTQYF
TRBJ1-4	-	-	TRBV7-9	TGTGCCAGCAGCTCGCACGGGGGTAATGAAAAACTGTTTTTT	CASSSHGGNEKLFF
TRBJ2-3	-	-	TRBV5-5	TGTGCCAGCAGCCCCAGGGATACGCAGTATTTT	CASSPRDTQYF